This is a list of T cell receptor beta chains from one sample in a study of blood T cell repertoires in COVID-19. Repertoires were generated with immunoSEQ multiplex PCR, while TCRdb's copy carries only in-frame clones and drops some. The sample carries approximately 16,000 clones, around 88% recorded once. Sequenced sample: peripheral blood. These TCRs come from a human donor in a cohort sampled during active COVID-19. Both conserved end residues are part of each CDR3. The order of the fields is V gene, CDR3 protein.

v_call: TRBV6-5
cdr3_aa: CASSYAPTGGTEAFF

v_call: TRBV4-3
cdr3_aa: CASSQDGVNYGYTF

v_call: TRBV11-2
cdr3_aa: CASSLFRGVNTGELFF

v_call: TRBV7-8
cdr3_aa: CASSQQGIGAFF

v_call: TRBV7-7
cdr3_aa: CASSLSENQETQYF

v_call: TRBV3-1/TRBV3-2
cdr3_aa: CASSQDRNQPQHF

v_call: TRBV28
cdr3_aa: CASSTQNRVGYTEAFF

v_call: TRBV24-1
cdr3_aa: CATIHWTGLSSYEQYF

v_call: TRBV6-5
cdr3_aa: CASRSGGSGNTIYF

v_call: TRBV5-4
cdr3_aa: CASSLLGGTEAFF

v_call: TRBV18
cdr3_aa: CASSPRPGTSTDTQYF

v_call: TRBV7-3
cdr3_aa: CASSLQGRNTEAFF

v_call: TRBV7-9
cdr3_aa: CASSPQGRSTEAFF

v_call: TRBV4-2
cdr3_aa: CASSQGDSSSYGYTF

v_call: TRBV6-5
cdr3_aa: CASSYGTGDGDSPLHF

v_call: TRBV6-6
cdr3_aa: CASSPGRLAGGGDTGELFF

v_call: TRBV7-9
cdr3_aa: CASWPAASYNEQFF

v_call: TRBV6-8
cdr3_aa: CASSYRWTGLARNGVSYEQYF

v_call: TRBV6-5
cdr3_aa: CASRTRGSTDTQYF

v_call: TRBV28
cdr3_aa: CASSLGLSLSGNTIYF

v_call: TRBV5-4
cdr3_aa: CASSLTGTSVETQYF

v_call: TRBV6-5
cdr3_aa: CASGSNYGYTF

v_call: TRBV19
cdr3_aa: CASRRAGNNSPLHF

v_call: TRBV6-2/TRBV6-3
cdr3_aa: CASSKGQRESGYTF

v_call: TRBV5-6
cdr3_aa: CASSFRTGSSTDTQYF

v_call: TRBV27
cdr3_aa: CASSTGGSYNEQFF

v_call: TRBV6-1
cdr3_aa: CASSEITLNTEAFF

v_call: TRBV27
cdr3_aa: CASSQFPGEAFF

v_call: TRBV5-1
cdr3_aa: CASSAQGNGNQPQHF

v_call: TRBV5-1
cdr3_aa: CASSLEVGANVLTF

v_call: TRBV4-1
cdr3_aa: CASSQETGAYNEQFF

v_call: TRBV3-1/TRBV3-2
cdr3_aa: CASSPTERGIQETQYF